These T cell receptor beta chains were read from a single sample in a study of blood T cells in healthy people across ages. TCRdb re-called the 5' RACE reads through MiXCR, storing one row per CDR3 protein. The table includes roughly 1,500,000 distinct CDR3 sequences, approximately 42% detected once. Sequenced input: blood. These receptors originate from a woman in her late teens or twenties in good health. Both conserved end residues are part of each CDR3. Fields, in order: J gene, clone size, D gene, V gene, CDR3 DNA, CDR3 protein. A D gene is named only where the DNA matches it firmly. Expanded clones are given a class, and other clones once, few, many or no size at all.

TRBJ1-2	-	TRBD1	TRBV12-3/TRBV12-4	TGTGCCAGCAAACCCGGACAGGGCAACTATGGCTACACCTTC	CASKPGQGNYGYTF
TRBJ2-3	few	TRBD2	TRBV20-1	TGCAGTGCCTCCCTAGCGGGGGGGTCATATACGCAGTATTTT	CSASLAGGSYTQYF
TRBJ1-1	-	TRBD1	TRBV27	TGTGCCAGCACCCAACGGACAGGGCGGAACACTGAAGCTTTCTTT	CASTQRTGRNTEAFF
TRBJ2-1	-	-	TRBV6-6	TGTGCCAGCAGCCACATCGGTCGCGACGAGCAGTTCTTC	CASSHIGRDEQFF
TRBJ1-4	-	TRBD1	TRBV6-5	TGTGCCAGCAGCCCCGACAGGGACAAACTGTTTTTT	CASSPDRDKLFF
TRBJ2-1	-	TRBD2	TRBV29-1	TGCAGCGTTGAAGAGGGGCAGCGGGGCTCCTACAATGAGCAGTTCTTC	CSVEEGQRGSYNEQFF
TRBJ2-5	few	-	TRBV12-3/TRBV12-4	TGTGCCAGCAGTTTTGAGAACCCAGCTAAGACCCAGTACTTC	CASSFENPAKTQYF
TRBJ2-5	few	-	TRBV20-1	TGCAGTGCTAGATCGAGGGAGGGGGTACAAGAGACCCAGTACTTC	CSARSREGVQETQYF
TRBJ2-5	-	TRBD2	TRBV11-2	TGTGCCAGCAGCTTAGGGAGAGGACTAGCGGGAGCCAAGACCCAGTACTTC	CASSLGRGLAGAKTQYF
TRBJ2-1	-	TRBD2	TRBV30	TGTGCCTGGAGTGTACTAGCGGGAAATGGGCAGTTCTTC	CAWSVLAGNGQFF
TRBJ1-2	few	-	TRBV5-1	TGCGCCAGCAGCTCTGTGGGGGCTTTAAACTATGGCTACACCTTC	CASSSVGALNYGYTF
TRBJ2-1	many	-	TRBV12-3/TRBV12-4	TGTGCCAGCAGCCGAACTAGTGGGTACTCCTACAATGAGCAGTTCTTC	CASSRTSGYSYNEQFF
TRBJ2-3	few	-	TRBV20-1	TGCAGTGCTAAGAATCCTCTTAGCACAGATACGCAGTATTTT	CSAKNPLSTDTQYF
TRBJ2-7	-	TRBD2	TRBV28	TGTGCCAGCAGTTCGGCGGGAGGTAGGCAGTACTTC	CASSSAGGRQYF
TRBJ2-2	-	TRBD1	TRBV20-1	TGCAGTGCTAGAGACCCGGGACAGGGGGCAGAGACCGGGGAGCTGTTTTTT	CSARDPGQGAETGELFF
TRBJ2-7	-	-	TRBV21-1	TGTGCCAGCAGCATCCGGTTTCGGGGGTACTACGAGCAGTACTTC	CASSIRFRGYYEQYF
TRBJ1-2	-	-	TRBV6-1	TGTGCCAGCAGTGAAGCGCGGTATGGCTACACCTTC	CASSEARYGYTF
TRBJ1-2	-	-	TRBV12-3/TRBV12-4	TGTGCCAGCAGTCTTGACAGGCAATCTGAACATGGCTACACCTTC	CASSLDRQSEHGYTF
TRBJ1-2	-	-	TRBV12-3/TRBV12-4	TGTGCCAGCACCACTAGCGACAGAGGAGACTATGGCTACACCTTC	CASTTSDRGDYGYTF
TRBJ2-7	few	-	TRBV6-1	TGTGCCAGCAGTGAAGCTACCTACGAGCAGTACTTC	CASSEATYEQYF
TRBJ2-5	-	TRBD1	TRBV7-6	TGTGCCAGCAGCGGGGACAGTCGTTTGGAGACCCAGTACTTC	CASSGDSRLETQYF
TRBJ2-5	-	TRBD2	TRBV7-6	TGTGCCAGCAGCTTAGACTCAGGGCTAGCGGGTCCTGCCCAGTACTTC	CASSLDSGLAGPAQYF
TRBJ2-7	-	TRBD1	TRBV6-6	TGTGCCAGCAGTTTCCGGGACAGAGCTTCCTACGAGCAGTACTTC	CASSFRDRASYEQYF
TRBJ1-6	-	-	TRBV27	TGTGCCAGCAGTTTTCAGGGGCGACCCCTCCACTTT	CASSFQGRPLHF
TRBJ2-1	-	TRBD1	TRBV7-2	TGTGCCAGCAGCTTATCACAGGGGGCGCTGGATGAGCAGTTCTTC	CASSLSQGALDEQFF
TRBJ1-2	-	TRBD1	TRBV7-2	TGTGCCAGCAGCTTAGAGACAGGGCTCTGTGGCTACACCTTC	CASSLETGLCGYTF
TRBJ2-5	-	-	TRBV7-2	TGTGCCAGCAGCAACGGACAGCCAAGGGTGGAGACCCAGTACTTC	CASSNGQPRVETQYF
TRBJ2-5	few	TRBD2	TRBV4-2	TGTGCCAGCCTAACCGGGACTACTTTACAAGAGACCCAGTACTTC	CASLTGTTLQETQYF
TRBJ2-4	-	-	TRBV20-1	TGCAGTGGTCTAGTCCAGGTTCAAAACATTCAGTACTTC	CSGLVQVQNIQYF
TRBJ2-5	-	-	TRBV6-4	TGTGCCAGCAGTGAGGGACGCAATTCAGAGACCCAGTACTTC	CASSEGRNSETQYF
TRBJ2-7	-	-	TRBV7-8	TGTGCCAGCAGCGGGCGGGAAAGCTCCTACGAGCAGTACTTC	CASSGRESSYEQYF
TRBJ2-4	few	TRBD2	TRBV2	TGTGCCAGCAGGGCTAGCGGGAGCCTTTACATTCAGTACTTC	CASRASGSLYIQYF
TRBJ2-7	-	TRBD1	TRBV30	TGTGCCTGGAGTGCCCAGGGGGCCGACGAGCAGTACTTC	CAWSAQGADEQYF